One and the same sample provided the 3 T cell receptor beta chains below, sequenced in a study of T-cell reconstitution after alpha-beta-depleted transplantation in children. The library targeted TCRbeta and was prepared with unique molecular identifiers. TCRdb processed the PCR reads anew with MiXCR; each CDR3 protein has one entry. The sample yields 420,000 or so distinct CDR3 sequences, around 9.9% seen once. This specimen consisted of PBMCs from the stem cell graft donor, obtained from the stem cell graft. These receptors were taken from a human donor who donated a stem cell graft to a child with acute myeloid leukemia.

V and J are TRBV5-1 and TRBJ2-2; 7 bases agree with TRBD2. Germline V gene lookup returns CDR1 SGHRS and CDR2 YFSETQ. The CDR3 runs to 18 residues. J was trimmed by 2 bases and V by 1 base; bases with no gene match: 11. In nucleotides, the CDR3 is TGCGCCAGCAGCTTGACATCCCCGTCTAGCGGAAACACCGGGGAGCTGTTTTTT. As protein: CASSLTSPSSGNTGELFF.

There are a few counts of this clonotype. This chain joins TRBV5-1 and TRBJ2-2; TRBD1 agrees at 9 bases. The CDR3 is 15 amino acids. The V and J ends lost 4 bases and 6 bases, in that order; junction bases with no gene match: 7. Germline CDR1 reads SGHRS; CDR2 reads YFSETQ. CDR3 DNA: TGCGCCAGCAGCCTCGGACAGGGGATCGCCGGGGAGCTGTTTTTT. Protein sequence: CASSLGQGIAGELFF.

This clonotype was seen more than once but under ten times. This rearrangement joins TRBV9 to TRBJ1-2; D is possibly TRBD1 (5 bases). The CDR3 is made up of 15 amino acids. Germline-derived CDR1 and CDR2 are SGDLS and YYNGEE. The V end was cut by 0 bases, the J end by 3 bases, with 12 bases between. The CDR3 DNA is TGTGCCAGCAGCGTAGGGGTGGGACCGCACTATGGCTACACCTTC. Protein product: CASSVGVGPHYGYTF.